Below are 14 T cell receptor beta chains sequenced from a single sample in a study of blood T cell repertoires in COVID-19. Only in-frame clones appear in the TCRdb table, and some are missing; sequencing was by immunoSEQ multiplex PCR. The sample carries under 200,000 clones, more than 65% recorded once. Sequences were obtained from PBMCs or T cells enriched from blood (not recorded which). These receptors came from a woman in her 40s with acute COVID-19.

CDR3: CASSQGMGTSGRRGQFF. CDR3 DNA: TGCGCCAGCAGCCAGGGTATGGGGACTAGCGGGAGAAGGGGGCAGTTCTTC. The chain links TRBV4-1 to TRBJ2-1; 14 bases are shared with TRBD2. CDR3 length equals 17 residues. Germline trimming cut 3 bases from V and 12 bases from J; bases unmatched to any gene: 13. From germline, CDR1 is MGHRA and CDR2 YSYEKL.

A few counts support this clone. This chain uses TRBV6-5 with TRBJ2-7, with D possibly being TRBD2 (5 bases). Trimming took 10 bases from V and 0 from J, leaving 19 bases between them. The CDR3 runs 15 residues. From germline, CDR1 is MNHEY and CDR2 SVGAGI. CDR3 amino acids: CATKGGLRSSYEQYF. In nucleotides, the CDR3 is TGTGCCACCAAGGGTGGACTCAGGAGCTCCTACGAGCAGTACTTC.

The chain has TRBV7-2 and TRBJ2-2; 13 nucleotides align to TRBD2. V was pared by 5 bases and J by 1 base, with 7 bases of the junction left unmatched. Germline CDR1 SGHTA, CDR2 FQGNSA. The CDR3 runs 18 residues. CDR3 amino acids: CASSPRRLAGGNTGELFF. CDR3 coding DNA: TGTGCCAGCAGCCCGAGAAGACTAGCGGGAGGGAACACCGGGGAGCTGTTTTTT.

The V call is TRBV2, the J call TRBJ1-2, with D uncertain. Between the trimmed V and J ends, which lost 1 base and 3 bases, there was a span of 9 bases. The CDR3 has 14 residues. The germline gives CDR1 SNHLY, CDR2 FYNNEI. The CDR3 DNA sequence: TGTGCCAGCAGTGAAGTGGCTCCAGACTATGGCTACACCTTC. Translation gives CASSEVAPDYGYTF.

This chain connects TRBV5-5 to TRBJ1-2, with D unresolved. Trimming cost V 4 bases and J 7 bases, with 11 bases left between them. The CDR3 length is 12 residues. CDR1 and CDR2 (germline): SGHKS, YYEKEE (reference sequence). DNA for the CDR3: TGTGCCAGCAGCCTCGCAAGAGGTGGCTACACCTTC. Protein: CASSLARGGYTF.

The chain carries TRBV9 and TRBJ1-6, with D tentatively TRBD1 (6 bases). This CDR3 comprises 13 residues. The V and J ends lost 3 bases and 6 bases respectively, with 7 bases between them. Germline V gene data show CDR1 as SGDLS and CDR2 as YYNGEE. This chain's CDR3 is CASSGTANSPLHF. DNA for the CDR3: TGTGCCAGCAGCGGGACAGCTAATTCACCCCTCCACTTT.

This clone was recorded a few times. The rearrangement links TRBV24-1 to TRBJ2-1; D is perhaps TRBD2 (7 bases). V was pared by 4 bases and J by 1 base, with 16 bases between. CDR3 length: 17 amino acids. Per germline, CDR1 KGHDR and CDR2 SFDVKD. CDR3 nucleotide sequence: TGTGCCACCAGTGAGGGGGGGCTAGCGGATTCCTACAATGAGCAGTTCTTC. It encodes CATSEGGLADSYNEQFF.

The rearrangement links TRBV29-1 to TRBJ2-3; D is possibly TRBD1 (5 bases). The CDR3 runs 17 residues. Between the trimmed V and J ends, which lost 1 base and 0 bases, there was a span of 17 bases. The germline gives CDR1 SQVTM, CDR2 ANQGSEA. CDR3 region: CSVEVKTGRRSTDTQYF. The CDR3 nucleotides read TGCAGCGTTGAAGTCAAAACAGGACGGCGGAGCACAGATACGCAGTATTTT.

The chain carries TRBV3-1 (or the pseudogene TRBV3-2) and TRBJ2-2; 9 bases align to TRBD2. Per the germline V gene, CDR1 is LGHDT and CDR2 is YNNKEL (reference sequence). This CDR3 is built from 16 residues. J gave up 2 bases and V 5 bases, and 6 bases lay outside the gene matches. The CDR3 region has the DNA TGTGCCAGCAGCGCCATTGGGACTAGCAACACCGGGGAGCTGTTTTTT. Translating it yields CASSAIGTSNTGELFF.

This chain joins TRBV6-5 and TRBJ1-2; D possibly corresponds to TRBD1 (6 bases). V was shortened by 4 bases and J by 3 bases, with 18 bases between the two germline ends. The germline V gene has CDR1 MNHEY and CDR2 SVGAGI. CDR3 length: 16 residues. The DNA for the CDR3 is TGTGCCAGCAGTTCCAGATTGGCAGGGGCGGACTATGGCTACACCTTC. Protein: CASSSRLAGADYGYTF.

The chain links TRBV27 to TRBJ1-2; a weak D match, TRBD1 (5 bases). The CDR3 loop spans 13 amino acids. Germline assignment: CDR1 MNHEY and CDR2 SMNVEV (reference sequence). V was trimmed by 6 bases and J by 8 bases, leaving 16 bases between them. The CDR3 protein is CASRLGLGGGYTF. The CDR3 DNA reads as TGTGCCAGCAGGCTTGGGTTGGGGGGAGGCTACACCTTC.

Here the CDR3 DNA reads TGTGCCAGCAAGCTGTTATCGGGAAGTTACTCCTACAATGAGCAGTTCTTC. It yields the protein CASKLLSGSYSYNEQFF. This rearrangement joins TRBV2 to TRBJ2-1, with TRBD2 as a possible D gene (5 bases). Trimming stripped 7 bases from V and 0 bases from J, with 19 bases between. CDR1 and CDR2 (germline): SNHLY, FYNNEI. The CDR3 length is 17 residues.

The J gene is TRBJ2-1, the V gene TRBV6-4, with TRBD2 identical over 11 bases. This CDR3 spans 15 amino acids. V shed 6 bases, J shed 4 bases, and the junction held 5 bases outside the gene matches. Per the germline V gene, CDR1 is MRHNA and CDR2 is SNTAGT. CDR3 loop: CASSLLAGEYNEQFF. In nucleotides, the CDR3 is TGTGCCAGCAGCCTACTAGCGGGAGAGTACAATGAGCAGTTCTTC.

This clone occurred a few times. This rearrangement joins TRBV7-9 to TRBJ2-5; D is possibly TRBD2 (5 bases). Trimming shortened V by 1 base and J by 11 bases, and 17 bases separated the two germline ends. The length of the CDR3 is 14 residues. Germline CDR1 SEHNR, CDR2 FQNEAQ (reference sequence). CDR3 nucleotide sequence: TGTGCCAGCAGCTTAGATACGGTCTCATCGGGGCAGTACTTC. Translating it yields CASSLDTVSSGQYF. The full variable domain, its missing parts supplied by reference TRBV7-9 and TRBJ2-5, is DTGVSQNPRHKITKRGQNVTFRCDPISEHNRLYWYRQTLGQGPEFLTYFQNEAQLEKSRLLSDRFSAERPKGSFSTLEIQRTEQGDSAMYLCASSLDTVSSGQYFGPGTRLLVL.